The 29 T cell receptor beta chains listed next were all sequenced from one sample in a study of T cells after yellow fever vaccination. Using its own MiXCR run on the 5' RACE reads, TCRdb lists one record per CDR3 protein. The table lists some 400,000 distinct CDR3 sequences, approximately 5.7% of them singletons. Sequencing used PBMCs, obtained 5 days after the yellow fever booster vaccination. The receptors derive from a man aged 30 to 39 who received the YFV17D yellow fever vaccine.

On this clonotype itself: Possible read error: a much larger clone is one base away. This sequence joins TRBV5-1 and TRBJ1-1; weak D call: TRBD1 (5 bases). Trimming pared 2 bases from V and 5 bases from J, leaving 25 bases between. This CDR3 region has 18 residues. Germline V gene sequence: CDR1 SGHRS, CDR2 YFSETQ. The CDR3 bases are TGCGCCAGCAGCTTCCCCCTAGGAGGGGAAAGTGATAGGACTGAAGCTTTCTTT. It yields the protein CASSFPLGGESDRTEAFF.

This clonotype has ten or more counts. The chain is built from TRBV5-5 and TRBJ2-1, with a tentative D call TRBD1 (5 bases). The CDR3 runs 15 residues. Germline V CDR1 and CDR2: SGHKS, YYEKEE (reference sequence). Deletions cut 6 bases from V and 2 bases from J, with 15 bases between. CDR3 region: CASTNQQVTYNEQFF. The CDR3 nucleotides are TGTGCCAGCACCAACCAACAGGTCACCTACAATGAGCAGTTCTTC. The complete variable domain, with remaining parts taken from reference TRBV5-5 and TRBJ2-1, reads DAGVTQSPTHLIKTRGQQVTLRCSPISGHKSVSWYQQVLGQGPQFIFQYYEKEERGRGNFPDRFSARQFPNYSSELNVNALLLGDSALYLCASTNQQVTYNEQFFGPGTRLTVL.

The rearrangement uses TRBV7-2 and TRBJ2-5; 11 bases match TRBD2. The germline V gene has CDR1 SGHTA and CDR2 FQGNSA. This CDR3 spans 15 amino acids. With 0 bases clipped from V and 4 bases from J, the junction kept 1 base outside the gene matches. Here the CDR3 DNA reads TGTGCCAGCAGCTTAGCTGGACTAGCGGGAGAGACCCAGTACTTC. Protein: CASSLAGLAGETQYF.

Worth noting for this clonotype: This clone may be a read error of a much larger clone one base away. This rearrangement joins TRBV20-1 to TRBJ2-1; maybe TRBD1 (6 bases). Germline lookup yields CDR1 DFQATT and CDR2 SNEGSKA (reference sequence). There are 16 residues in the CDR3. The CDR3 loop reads CCASGFGALGANEQFF. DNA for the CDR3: TGCTGTGCTAGTGGGTTCGGGGCTTTGGGGGCCAATGAGCAGTTCTTC.

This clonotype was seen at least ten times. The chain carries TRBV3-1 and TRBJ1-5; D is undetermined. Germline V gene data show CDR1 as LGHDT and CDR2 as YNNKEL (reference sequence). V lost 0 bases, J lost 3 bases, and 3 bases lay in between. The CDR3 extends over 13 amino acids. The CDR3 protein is CASSQDLNQPQHF. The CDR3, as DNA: TGTGCCAGCAGCCAAGACCTCAATCAGCCCCAGCATTTT.

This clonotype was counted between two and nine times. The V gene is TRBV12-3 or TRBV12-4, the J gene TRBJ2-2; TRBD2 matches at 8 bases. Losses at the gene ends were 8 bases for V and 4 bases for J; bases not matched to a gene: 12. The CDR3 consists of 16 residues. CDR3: CASGPERERPTGELFF. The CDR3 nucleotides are TGTGCCAGCGGCCCGGAGCGGGAGAGGCCCACCGGGGAGCTGTTTTTT.

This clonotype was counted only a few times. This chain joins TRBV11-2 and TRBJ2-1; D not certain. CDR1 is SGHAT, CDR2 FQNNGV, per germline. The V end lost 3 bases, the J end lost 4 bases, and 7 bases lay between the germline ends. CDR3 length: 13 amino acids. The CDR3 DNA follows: TGTGCCAGCAGCTTTTTCATTTACAATGAGCAGTTCTTC. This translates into CASSFFIYNEQFF.

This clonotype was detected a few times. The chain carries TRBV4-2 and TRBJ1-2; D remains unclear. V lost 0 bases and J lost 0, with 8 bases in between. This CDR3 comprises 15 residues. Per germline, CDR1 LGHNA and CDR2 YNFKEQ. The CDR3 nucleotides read TGTGCCAGCAGCCAAGATCGAGCAGCTAACTATGGCTACACCTTC. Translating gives CASSQDRAANYGYTF.

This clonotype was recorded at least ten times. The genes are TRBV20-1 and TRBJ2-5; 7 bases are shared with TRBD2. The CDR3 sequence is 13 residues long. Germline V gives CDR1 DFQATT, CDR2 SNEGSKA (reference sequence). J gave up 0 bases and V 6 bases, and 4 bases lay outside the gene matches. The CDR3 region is CSAPGGNQETQYF. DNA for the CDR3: TGCAGTGCCCCGGGGGGAAACCAAGAGACCCAGTACTTC.

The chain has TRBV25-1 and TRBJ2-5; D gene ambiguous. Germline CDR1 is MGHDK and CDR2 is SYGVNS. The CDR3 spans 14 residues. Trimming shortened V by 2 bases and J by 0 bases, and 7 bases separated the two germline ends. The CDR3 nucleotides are TGTGCCAGCAGTGAACAACGGGACCAAGAGACCCAGTACTTC. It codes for CASSEQRDQETQYF. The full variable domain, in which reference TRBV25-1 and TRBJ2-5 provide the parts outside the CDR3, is EADIYQTPRYLVIGTGKKITLECSQTMGHDKMYWYQQDPGMELHLIHYSYGVNSTEKGDLSSESTVSRIRTEHFPLTLESARPSHTSQYLCASSEQRDQETQYFGPGTRLLVL.

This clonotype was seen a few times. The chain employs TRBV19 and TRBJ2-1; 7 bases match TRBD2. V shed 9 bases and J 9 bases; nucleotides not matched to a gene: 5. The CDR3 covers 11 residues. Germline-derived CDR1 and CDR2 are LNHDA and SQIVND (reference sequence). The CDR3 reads CASTTGGEQFF. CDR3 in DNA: TGTGCCAGCACCACGGGGGGTGAGCAGTTCTTC.

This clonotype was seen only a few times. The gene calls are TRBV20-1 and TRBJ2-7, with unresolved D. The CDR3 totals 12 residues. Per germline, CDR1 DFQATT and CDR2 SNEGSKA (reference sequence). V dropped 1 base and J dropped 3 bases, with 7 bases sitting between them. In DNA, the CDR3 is TGCAGTGCTAGAGGGGTGGGCTACGAGCAGTACTTC. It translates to CSARGVGYEQYF.

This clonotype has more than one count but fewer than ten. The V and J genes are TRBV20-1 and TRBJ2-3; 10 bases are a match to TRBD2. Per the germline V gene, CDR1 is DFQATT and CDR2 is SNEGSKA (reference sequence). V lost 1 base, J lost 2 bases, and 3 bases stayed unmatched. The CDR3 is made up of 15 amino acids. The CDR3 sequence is CSARASGRNTDTQYF. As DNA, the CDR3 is TGCAGTGCTAGAGCTAGCGGGAGAAACACAGATACGCAGTATTTT.

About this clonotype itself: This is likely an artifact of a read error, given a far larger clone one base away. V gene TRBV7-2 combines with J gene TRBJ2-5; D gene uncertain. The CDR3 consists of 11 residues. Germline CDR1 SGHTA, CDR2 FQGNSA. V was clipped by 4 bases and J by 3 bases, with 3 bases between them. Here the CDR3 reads CASSYEETQYF. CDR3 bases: TGTGCCAGCAGCTACGAAGAGACCCAGTACTTC.

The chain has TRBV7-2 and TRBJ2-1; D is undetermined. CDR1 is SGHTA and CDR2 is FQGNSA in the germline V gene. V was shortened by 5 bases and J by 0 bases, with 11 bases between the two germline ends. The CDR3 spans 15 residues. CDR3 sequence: CASSAAASSYNEQFF. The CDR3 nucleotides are TGTGCCAGCAGCGCAGCAGCGAGCTCCTACAATGAGCAGTTCTTC.

The CDR3 nucleotides read TGTGCCAGCTCACCTCGGCTAGCGGGAGTACGGGGGCGCGACGAGCAGTACTTC. Encoded protein: CASSPRLAGVRGRDEQYF. The chain uses TRBV18 and TRBJ2-7, with 10 bases lining up with TRBD2. The length of the CDR3 is 18 residues. The J segment lost 5 bases and the V segment lost 3 bases, leaving 16 bases of the junction unmatched. Germline CDR1 reads KGHSH; CDR2 reads LQKENI.

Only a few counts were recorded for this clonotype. CDR3 nucleotides: TGCGCCAGCAGCCCCCGGCCCCTAGCGGGAGGGTACGAGCAGTACTTC. Amino acids: CASSPRPLAGGYEQYF. The genes are TRBV5-1 and TRBJ2-7; 12 bases map to TRBD2. CDR1 and CDR2 (germline): SGHRS, YFSETQ. The V gene end was trimmed by 4 bases and the J gene end by 4 bases; junction bases not matched to a gene: 9. CDR3 length equals 16 residues.

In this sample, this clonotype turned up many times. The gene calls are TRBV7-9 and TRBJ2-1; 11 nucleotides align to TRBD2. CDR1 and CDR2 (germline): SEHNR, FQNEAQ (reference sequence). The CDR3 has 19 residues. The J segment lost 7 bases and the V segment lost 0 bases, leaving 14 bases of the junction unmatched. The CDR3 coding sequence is TGTGCCAGCAGCTTAGCGTCGGTCCGGGGTAGCGGGGGGGAAAATGAGCAGTTCTTC. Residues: CASSLASVRGSGGENEQFF.

The CDR3 reads CASSLAGVGAYEQYF. CDR3 DNA: TGTGCCAGCAGTTTGGCGGGAGTGGGGGCCTACGAGCAGTACTTC. The chain employs TRBV12-3 or TRBV12-4 and TRBJ2-7; TRBD2 matches 7 bases. Trimming took 3 bases from V and 2 from J; bases not matched to a gene: 7. This CDR3 is built from 15 residues.

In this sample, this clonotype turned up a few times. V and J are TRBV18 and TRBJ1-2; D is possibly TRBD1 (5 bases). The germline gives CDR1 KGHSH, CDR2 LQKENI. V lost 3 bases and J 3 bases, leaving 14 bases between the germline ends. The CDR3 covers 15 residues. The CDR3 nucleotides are TGTGCCAGCTCACCCCCGGGCAGGGTGGACTATGGCTACACCTTC. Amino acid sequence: CASSPPGRVDYGYTF.

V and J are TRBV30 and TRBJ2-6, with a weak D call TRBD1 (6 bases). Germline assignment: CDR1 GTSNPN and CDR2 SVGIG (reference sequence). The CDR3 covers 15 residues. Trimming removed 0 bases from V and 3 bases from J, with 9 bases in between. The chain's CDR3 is CAWSVGGSGANVLTF. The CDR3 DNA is TGTGCCTGGAGTGTAGGGGGAAGTGGGGCCAACGTCCTGACTTTC.

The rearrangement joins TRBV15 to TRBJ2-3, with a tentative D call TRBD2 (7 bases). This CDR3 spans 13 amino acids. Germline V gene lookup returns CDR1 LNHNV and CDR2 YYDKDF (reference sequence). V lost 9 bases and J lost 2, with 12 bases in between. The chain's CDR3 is CATGGLITDTQYF. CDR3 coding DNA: TGTGCCACGGGGGGGCTAATCACAGATACGCAGTATTTT.

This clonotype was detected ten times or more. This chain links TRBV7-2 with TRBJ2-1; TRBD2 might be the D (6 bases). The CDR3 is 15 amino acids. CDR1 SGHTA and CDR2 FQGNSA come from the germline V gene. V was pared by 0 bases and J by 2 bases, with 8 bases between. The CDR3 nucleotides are TGTGCCAGCAGCTTAGCAGGAGGGACCTACAATGAGCAGTTCTTC. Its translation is CASSLAGGTYNEQFF.

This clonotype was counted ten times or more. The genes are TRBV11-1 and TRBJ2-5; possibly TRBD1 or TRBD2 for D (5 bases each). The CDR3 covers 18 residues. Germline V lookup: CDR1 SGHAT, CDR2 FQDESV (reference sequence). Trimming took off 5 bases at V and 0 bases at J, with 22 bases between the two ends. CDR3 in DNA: TGTGCCAGCAGCCCGAAGGCTGGGTTTTGGGGGTACCAAGAGACCCAGTACTTC. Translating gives CASSPKAGFWGYQETQYF. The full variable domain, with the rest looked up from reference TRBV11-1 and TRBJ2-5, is EAEVAQSPRYKITEKSQAVAFWCDPISGHATLYWYRQILGQGPELLVQFQDESVVDDSQLPKDRFSAERLKGVDSTLKIQPAELGDSAMYLCASSPKAGFWGYQETQYFGPGTRLLVL.

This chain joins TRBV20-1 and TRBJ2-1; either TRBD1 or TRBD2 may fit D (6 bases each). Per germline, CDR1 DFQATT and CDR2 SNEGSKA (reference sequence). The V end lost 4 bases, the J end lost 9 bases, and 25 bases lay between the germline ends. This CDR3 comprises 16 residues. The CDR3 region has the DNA TGCAGTGCTACCAAAGGGGGAGGCGGGGCGACGGGTGAGCAGTTCTTC. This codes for CSATKGGGGATGEQFF.

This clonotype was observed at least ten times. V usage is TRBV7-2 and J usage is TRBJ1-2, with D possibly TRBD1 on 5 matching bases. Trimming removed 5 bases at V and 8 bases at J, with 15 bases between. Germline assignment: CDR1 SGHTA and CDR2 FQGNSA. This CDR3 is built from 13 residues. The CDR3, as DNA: TGTGCCAGCAGCGTCGCGTGGGGCGACGGCTACACCTTC. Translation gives CASSVAWGDGYTF.

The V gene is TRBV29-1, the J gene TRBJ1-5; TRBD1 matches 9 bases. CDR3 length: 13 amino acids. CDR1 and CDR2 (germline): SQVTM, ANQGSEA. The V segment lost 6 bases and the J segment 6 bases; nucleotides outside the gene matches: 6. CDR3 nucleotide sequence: TGCAGCGTCCGGACAGGGGTTAGTCAGCCCCAGCATTTT. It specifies CSVRTGVSQPQHF.

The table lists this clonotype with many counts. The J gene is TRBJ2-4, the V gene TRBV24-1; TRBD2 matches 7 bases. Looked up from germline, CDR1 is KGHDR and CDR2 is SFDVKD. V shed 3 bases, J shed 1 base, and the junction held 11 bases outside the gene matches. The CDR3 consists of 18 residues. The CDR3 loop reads CATSDTGGGARAKNIQYF. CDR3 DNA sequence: TGTGCCACCAGTGATACCGGGGGAGGGGCAAGGGCCAAAAACATTCAGTACTTC.

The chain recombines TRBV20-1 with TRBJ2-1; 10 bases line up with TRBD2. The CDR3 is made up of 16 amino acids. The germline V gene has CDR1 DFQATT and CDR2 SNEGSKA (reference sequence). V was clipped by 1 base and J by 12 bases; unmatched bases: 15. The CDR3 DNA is TGCAGTGCTAGAGGTGGAGTATCGGGACTAGCGAGTCGGCAGTTCTTC. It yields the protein CSARGGVSGLASRQFF.